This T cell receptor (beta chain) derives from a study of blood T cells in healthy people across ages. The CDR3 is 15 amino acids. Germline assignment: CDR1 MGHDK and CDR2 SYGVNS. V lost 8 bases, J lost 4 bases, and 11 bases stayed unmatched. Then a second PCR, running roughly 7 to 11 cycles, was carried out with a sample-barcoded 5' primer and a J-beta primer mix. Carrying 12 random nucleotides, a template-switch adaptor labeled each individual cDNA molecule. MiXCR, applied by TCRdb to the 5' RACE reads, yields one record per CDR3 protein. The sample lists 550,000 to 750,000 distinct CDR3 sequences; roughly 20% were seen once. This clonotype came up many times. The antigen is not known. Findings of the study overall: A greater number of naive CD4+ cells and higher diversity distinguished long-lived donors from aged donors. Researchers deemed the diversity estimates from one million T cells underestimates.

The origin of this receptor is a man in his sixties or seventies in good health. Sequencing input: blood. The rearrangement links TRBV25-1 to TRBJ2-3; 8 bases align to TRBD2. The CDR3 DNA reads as TGTGCCAGCCGCCGGGGAGCGGGAGCATCAGATACGCAGTATTTT. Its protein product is CASRRGAGASDTQYF.